Included here is one TCR beta chain sequence, with context. These data originate in a study of T cells after yellow fever vaccination. Using its own MiXCR run on the 5' RACE reads, TCRdb lists one record per CDR3 protein. The profile shows about 300,000 distinct CDR3 sequences, around 8.6% of them singletons. The CDR3 is made up of 15 amino acids. The V gene's germline CDR1 is LGHNA and CDR2 YSLEER. The ends were cut back, 5 bases at V and 0 bases at J, with 13 bases in the middle. The rearrangement joins TRBV4-3 to TRBJ1-2; perhaps TRBD1 as D (5 bases). This sample comprised CD4+ T cells sorted from PBMCs, obtained 5 days after the yellow fever booster vaccination. The receptor comes from a man aged 18-30 years who received the YFV17D yellow fever vaccine. CDR3 amino acids: CASSKETGPNYGYTF. DNA of the CDR3: TGCGCCAGCAGCAAGGAAACAGGTCCTAACTATGGCTACACCTTC.